Below are 5 T cell receptor beta chains sequenced from a single sample in a study of T cell repertoires in cytomegalovirus infection. Each CDR3 protein is one row after TCRdb ran MiXCR on the reads. The sample gives 50,000 to 65,000 distinct CDR3 sequences, 20% of which show up once; around 64% is in the top ten. These receptors are not linked to any known antigen. The sequenced sample was CD8+ T cells from cultured PBMCs, obtained from culture after CMV antigen stimulation. The source is a human donor in good health (CMV status not recorded). Some clones in this sample may be carry-over from other donors' samples.

J is TRBJ2-5 and V is TRBV28, with 7 bases lining up with TRBD1. The CDR3 consists of 15 residues. Germline CDR1 reads MDHEN; CDR2 reads SYDVKM. The V and J ends lost 5 bases and 5 bases, in that order; junction bases with no gene match: 11. CDR3 bases: TGTGCCAGCAGTATCAACAGGGGAACGGGGGAGACCCAGTACTTC. Translation: CASSINRGTGETQYF.

Only a few counts were recorded for this clonotype. The J gene is TRBJ2-5, the V gene TRBV6-6, with TRBD1 matching 8 bases. The CDR3 loop spans 14 amino acids. CDR1 is MNHNY, CDR2 SVGAGI, per germline (reference sequence). The V and J ends lost 4 bases and 4 bases, in that order; junction bases with no gene match: 5. CDR3 region: CASSSDREIETQYF. DNA for the CDR3: TGTGCCAGCAGTTCGGACAGGGAGATAGAGACCCAGTACTTC.

The V gene is TRBV6-2 or TRBV6-3, the J gene TRBJ2-7; 10 positions match TRBD1. After removal of 2 bases from V and 3 bases from J, the junction contained 4 bases not matched to a gene. CDR1 MNHEY and CDR2 SVGEGT come from the germline V gene. CDR3 length equals 15 residues. The CDR3 bases are TGTGCCAGCAGTTACCCGAGGACAGGGGGCTACGAGCAGTACTTC. Amino acids: CASSYPRTGGYEQYF.

The chain couples TRBV27 to TRBJ1-5; D remains unclear. Trimming stripped 4 bases from V and 0 bases from J, with 10 bases between. The CDR3 sequence is 15 residues long. Germline V gene data show CDR1 as MNHEY and CDR2 as SMNVEV (reference sequence). CDR3 in DNA: TGTGCCAGCAGTTCCTCAAGTTATAGCAATCAGCCCCAGCATTTT. This sequence encodes CASSSSSYSNQPQHF.

The V and J genes are TRBV7-9 and TRBJ2-5; 7 nucleotides line up with TRBD1. The V gene end was trimmed by 2 bases and the J gene end by 4 bases; junction bases not matched to a gene: 4. Per germline, CDR1 SEHNR and CDR2 FQNEAQ (reference sequence). The CDR3 totals 14 residues. The CDR3 sequence is CASSLQGVGETQYF. The CDR3 DNA reads as TGTGCCAGCAGCTTACAGGGGGTAGGAGAGACCCAGTACTTC.